The present T cell receptor beta chain was sequenced within a study of PD-L1 blockade in urothelial cancer. Sequencing was performed with immunoSEQ multiplex PCR; in TCRdb, only in-frame clones are kept and a portion is missing. The sample lists 45,000 to 50,000 clones, 70% to 80% occurring once. As to time point: pretreatment peripheral blood. Study results and limitations: Patients who had durable benefit saw their tumor-associated blood clones expand more at 3 weeks.

The germline V gene has CDR1 WSHSY and CDR2 SAAADI. This CDR3 is built from 15 residues. After removal of 5 bases from V and 3 bases from J, the junction contained 9 bases not matched to a gene. In regard to this clone: Its antigen is unidentified.

The source of this sequence is a man aged 65 to 85 with urothelial cancer. V usage is TRBV10-2 and J usage is TRBJ2-7, with 8 bases matching TRBD1. The specimen comprised PBMCs, sampled around atezolizumab (anti-PD-L1) treatment. CDR3 bases: TGCGCCAGCAGTACTAATCCGGGACAGGACTACGAGCAGTACTTC. Its protein product is CASSTNPGQDYEQYF.